The entry below describes one TCR beta chain. What it binds is not known. This record comes from a study of long-term antiretroviral therapy in people with HIV. Assay version v3.0 of immunoSEQ was used, and it was run at survey level. Sequencing used immunoSEQ multiplex PCR; TCRdb keeps in-frame clones, though not all of them. This sample carries roughly 15,000 clones, 80% to 85% of them seen once, and the ten largest clones take 16%. Each HIV participant was treated in the United States. The V gene end was trimmed by 3 bases and the J gene end by 1 base; junction bases not matched to a gene: 3. The CDR3 runs to 15 residues. Per germline, CDR1 SGHVS and CDR2 FQNEAQ. Study-level results: In HIV, the repertoires covered a tighter span of CDR3 lengths than in controls. Specimen acquisition occurred between 2004 and 2017, potentially under older ART regimens. Relative to transplant donor controls, diversity remained lower despite increasing after ART.

The origin of this receptor is a woman between 40 and 50 years old with HIV. The V and J genes are TRBV7-8 and TRBJ2-5; 9 bases map to TRBD2. The sample was unsorted PBMCs, taken 1.8 years before starting antiretroviral therapy. CDR3 region: CASSFSGRFQETQYF. CDR3 sequence (DNA): TGTGCCAGCAGCTTTAGCGGGAGATTCCAAGAGACCCAGTACTTC.